This TCR beta chain was observed in a study of identical twins. The germline V gene encodes CDR1 SQVTM and CDR2 ANQGSEA. Deletions cut 5 bases from V and 7 bases from J, with 11 bases between. The CDR3 covers 11 residues. In TCRdb, the 5' RACE reads were re-called with MiXCR into one record per CDR3 protein. Found here are 700,000 or so distinct CDR3 sequences, less than 10% of them singletons; the top ten hold around 0.98%. These data were also reused for a study on yellow fever vaccine responses in identical twins.

This TCR came from a woman in her late teens or twenties in good health. The V and J genes are TRBV29-1 and TRBJ1-2; a weak D match, TRBD1 (5 bases). Material for sequencing was PBMCs. CDR3 loop: CSVWDGSGYTF. CDR3 DNA: TGCAGCGTTTGGGACGGCAGTGGCTACACCTTC.